The entry below describes one T cell receptor (beta chain). Its antigen is still unknown. The protocol was immunoSEQ multiplex PCR, while the TCRdb copy is restricted to in-frame clones and leaves out a portion. Of nearly 300,000 clones in the sample, around 69% were seen once. Germline lookup yields CDR1 SQVTM and CDR2 ANQGSEA. Trimming took 4 bases from V and 6 from J, leaving 19 bases between them. The CDR3 totals 15 residues. These data come from a study of cytotoxic CD8 clonotypes in ibrutinib-treated CLL. The study's findings and limits: Sampling times differed between sustained-remission and progressing patients. Clonality increased at ibrutinib response and stayed stable in sustained remission. At progression, however, it fell back toward baseline. Circulating CD8+ T-cell counts were tracked by baseline clonality, which exceeded that of age-matched healthy donors.

This specimen consisted of PBMCs, obtained at disease progression, from a patient treated with ibrutinib. The rearrangement uses TRBV29-1 and TRBJ2-1, with D perhaps TRBD1 (7 bases). This TCR was sampled from a human donor with chronic lymphocytic leukemia. This CDR3 reads CSVALRGAWINEQFF. The DNA for the CDR3 is TGCAGCGTTGCCCTCAGGGGGGCCTGGATCAATGAGCAGTTCTTC.